What follows are 12 T cell receptor beta chains derived from one specimen sequenced in a study of identical twins. TCRdb independently ran MiXCR on the 5' RACE reads; one entry per CDR3 protein. The sample holds about 660,000 distinct CDR3 sequences, 8.5% to 9% seen once. This same sample was also taken into another study, of yellow fever vaccine responses in identical twins.

Material: PBMCs. The receptors shown here come from a woman between 18 and 30 years old in good health.

In nucleotides, the CDR3 is TGTGCCAGCAGTTCCCTAGCGGGGGGCGTGGAGACCCAGTACTTC. Protein sequence: CASSSLAGGVETQYF. This rearrangement joins TRBV28 to TRBJ2-5; 11 bases map to TRBD2. Losses at the gene ends were 4 bases for V and 5 bases for J; bases not matched to a gene: 6. CDR1 is MDHEN and CDR2 is SYDVKM in the germline V gene. The CDR3 has 15 residues.

This clonotype was picked up a small number of times. The chain combines TRBV24-1 with TRBJ2-4; the match to TRBD1 covers 7 bases. The CDR3 runs 15 residues. V was clipped by 6 bases and J by 1 base; unmatched bases: 5. Germline V gene sequence: CDR1 KGHDR, CDR2 SFDVKD. The CDR3 region has the DNA TGTGCCACCAGTAACAGGGGTGAGGCCAAAAACATTCAGTACTTC. Amino acid sequence: CATSNRGEAKNIQYF.

For this clonotype: It may be a read error: a sequence one base away is much more abundant. The chain links TRBV10-3 to TRBJ2-5; no clear D. The germline CDR1 and CDR2 sequences are ENHRY and SYGVKD. This CDR3 spans 12 amino acids. Deletions cut 6 bases from V and 4 bases from J, with 9 bases between. CDR3 region: CAISDWSETQYF. CDR3 DNA sequence: TGTGCCATCAGCGACTGGTCAGAGACCCAGTACTTC.

This chain links TRBV28 with TRBJ2-7; TRBD1 aligns across 8 bases. The CDR3 spans 14 residues. With 4 bases clipped from V and 6 bases from J, the junction kept 8 bases outside the gene matches. CDR1 is MDHEN, CDR2 SYDVKM, per germline. CDR3 bases: TGTGCCAGCAGTTCAGGGGGCGCTAACCGCGAGCAGTACTTC. As protein: CASSSGGANREQYF. Looking up the rest from reference TRBV28 and TRBJ2-7 gives the full variable domain: DVKVTQSSRYLVKRTGEKVFLECVQDMDHENMFWYRQDPGLGLRLIYFSYDVKMKEKGDIPEGYSVSREKKERFSLILESASTNQTSMYLCASSSGGANREQYFGPGTRLTVT.

The chain couples TRBV11-2 to TRBJ2-7; TRBD2 agrees at 7 bases. The length of the CDR3 is 13 residues. V gave up 6 bases and J gave up 4 bases; unmatched junction bases: 6. CDR1 and CDR2 from the germline V gene are SGHAT and FQNNGV. CDR3 coding DNA: TGTGCCAGCAGAATTACGGGGGGTTACGAGCAGTACTTC. Protein product: CASRITGGYEQYF.

The sample holds a few counts of this clonotype. This sequence joins TRBV7-9 and TRBJ2-1; tentative D call: TRBD1 (6 bases). Trimming stripped 1 base from V and 9 bases from J, with 22 bases between. There are 17 residues in the CDR3. Germline-derived CDR1 and CDR2 are SEHNR and FQNEAQ (reference sequence). DNA of the CDR3: TGTGCCAGCAGCTTAGTTTCAGGGGTTGCGTCGGTGGGTGAGCAGTTCTTC. Translating gives CASSLVSGVASVGEQFF.

This clonotype was found many times. The genes are TRBV29-1 and TRBJ2-3, with 9 bases that match TRBD2. The CDR3 extends over 14 amino acids. Trimming cost V 6 bases and J 1 base; bases outside gene matches: 5. From germline, CDR1 is SQVTM and CDR2 ANQGSEA. CDR3 sequence (DNA): TGCAGCGTCGGGACTAGCCGGGGCACAGATACGCAGTATTTT. It codes for CSVGTSRGTDTQYF.

This rearrangement joins TRBV10-3 to TRBJ2-1; TRBD1 agrees at 8 bases. V lost 4 bases, J lost 7 bases, and 6 bases stayed unmatched. Germline loops: CDR1 ENHRY, CDR2 SYGVKD. The CDR3 loop spans 14 amino acids. CDR3 sequence (DNA): TGTGCCATCAGTGGGCAGGGGGCATTAAATGAGCAGTTCTTC. It is translated as CAISGQGALNEQFF.

The chain couples TRBV3-1 to TRBJ1-6; D possibly corresponds to TRBD1 (6 bases). Trimming stripped 6 bases from V and 10 bases from J, with 19 bases between. Looked up from germline, CDR1 is LGHDT and CDR2 is YNNKEL (reference sequence). This CDR3 is 15 amino acids long. CDR3 DNA: TGTGCCAGCAGACAAAGGGACACGGGATACTCACCCCTCCACTTT. The encoded protein is CASRQRDTGYSPLHF.

This clonotype turned up a few times. The V call is TRBV24-1, the J call TRBJ2-1, with D perhaps matching TRBD1 or TRBD2 (5 bases each). In germline, CDR1 is KGHDR, CDR2 SFDVKD. V lost 9 bases, J lost 4 bases, and 12 bases lay in between. The CDR3 runs to 13 residues. DNA for the CDR3: TGTGCCACCTCGGGACGGTTATACAATGAGCAGTTCTTC. Its protein product is CATSGRLYNEQFF.

The chain carries TRBV6-1 and TRBJ1-6, with TRBD1 matching 7 bases. Losses at the gene ends were 8 bases for V and 0 bases for J; bases not matched to a gene: 16. The CDR3 is 19 residues long. Germline V gene sequence: CDR1 MNHNS, CDR2 SASEGT. CDR3 DNA: TGTGCCAGCGGGTTCCCAGGGGGGACAGTCCACTCCTATAATTCACCCCTCCACTTT. As protein: CASGFPGGTVHSYNSPLHF.

The table lists this clonotype with many counts. V usage is TRBV12-3 or TRBV12-4 and J usage is TRBJ2-1, with a tentative D call TRBD2 (5 bases). There are 14 residues in the CDR3. Deletions cut 1 base from V and 9 bases from J, with 13 bases between. CDR3 amino acids: CASSLGSGGLEQFF. The DNA of the CDR3 is TGTGCCAGCAGTTTAGGGAGCGGTGGCCTTGAGCAGTTCTTC.